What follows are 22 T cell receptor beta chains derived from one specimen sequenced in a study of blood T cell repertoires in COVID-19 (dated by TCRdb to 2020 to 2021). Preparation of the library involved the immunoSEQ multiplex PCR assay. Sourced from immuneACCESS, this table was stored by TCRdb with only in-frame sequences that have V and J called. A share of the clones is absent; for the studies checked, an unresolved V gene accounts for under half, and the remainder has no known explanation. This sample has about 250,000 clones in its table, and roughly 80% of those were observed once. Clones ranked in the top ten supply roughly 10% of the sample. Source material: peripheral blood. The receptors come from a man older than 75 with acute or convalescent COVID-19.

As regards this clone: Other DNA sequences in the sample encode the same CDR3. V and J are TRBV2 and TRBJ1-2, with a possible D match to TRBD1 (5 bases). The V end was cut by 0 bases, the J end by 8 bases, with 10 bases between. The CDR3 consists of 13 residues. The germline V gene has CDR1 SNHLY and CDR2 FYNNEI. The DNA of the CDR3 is TGTGCCAGCAGTGAAGCGGCAGGGTACGGCTACACCTTC. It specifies CASSEAAGYGYTF.

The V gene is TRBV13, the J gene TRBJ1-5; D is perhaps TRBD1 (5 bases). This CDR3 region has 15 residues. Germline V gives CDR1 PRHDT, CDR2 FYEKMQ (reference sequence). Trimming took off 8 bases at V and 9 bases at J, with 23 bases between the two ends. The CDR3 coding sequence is TGTGCCAGCTCCCTGAGGGACGGCCCGGAGGGGCCCCAGCATTTT. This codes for CASSLRDGPEGPQHF.

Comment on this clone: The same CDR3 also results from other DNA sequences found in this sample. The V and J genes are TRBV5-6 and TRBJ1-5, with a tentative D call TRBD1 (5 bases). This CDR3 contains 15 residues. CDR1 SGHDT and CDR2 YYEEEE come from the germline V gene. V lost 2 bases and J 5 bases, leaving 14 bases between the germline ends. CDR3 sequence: CASSLAGQGYQPQHF. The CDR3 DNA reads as TGTGCCAGCAGCTTAGCAGGGCAGGGTTATCAGCCCCAGCATTTT.

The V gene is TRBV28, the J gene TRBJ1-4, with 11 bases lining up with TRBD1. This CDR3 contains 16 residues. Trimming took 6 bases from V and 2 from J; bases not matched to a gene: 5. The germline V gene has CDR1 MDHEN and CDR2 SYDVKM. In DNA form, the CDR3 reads TGTGCCAGCAGCTCTGGGACAGGGGGTACTAATGAAAAACTGTTTTTT. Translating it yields CASSSGTGGTNEKLFF.

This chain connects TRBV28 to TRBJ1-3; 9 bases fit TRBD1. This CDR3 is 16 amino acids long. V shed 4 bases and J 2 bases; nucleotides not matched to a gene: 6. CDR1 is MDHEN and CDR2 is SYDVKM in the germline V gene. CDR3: CASSSPGQGAGNTIYF. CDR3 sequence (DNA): TGTGCCAGCAGTTCACCGGGACAGGGAGCTGGAAACACCATATATTTT. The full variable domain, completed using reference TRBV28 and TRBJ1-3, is DVKVTQSSRYLVKRTGEKVFLECVQDMDHENMFWYRQDPGLGLRLIYFSYDVKMKEKGDIPEGYSVSREKKERFSLILESASTNQTSMYLCASSSPGQGAGNTIYFGEGSWLTVV.

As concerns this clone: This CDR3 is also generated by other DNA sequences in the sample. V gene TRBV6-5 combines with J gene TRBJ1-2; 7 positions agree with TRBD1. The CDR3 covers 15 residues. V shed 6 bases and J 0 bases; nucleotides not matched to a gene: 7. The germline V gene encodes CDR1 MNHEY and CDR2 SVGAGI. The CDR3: CASSFRTGANYGYTF. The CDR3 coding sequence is TGTGCCAGCAGCTTCCGGACAGGAGCTAACTATGGCTACACCTTC.

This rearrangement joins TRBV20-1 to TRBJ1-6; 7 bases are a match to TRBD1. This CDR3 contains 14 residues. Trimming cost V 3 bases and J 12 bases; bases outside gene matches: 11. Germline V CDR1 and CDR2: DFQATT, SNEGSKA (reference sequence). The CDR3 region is CSASPGTASLPLHF. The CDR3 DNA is TGCAGTGCTAGTCCCGGGACAGCCTCTTTACCCCTCCACTTT.

The CDR3 is CASSVVGLARETQYF. The CDR3 DNA follows: TGTGCCAGCAGCGTAGTGGGACTAGCGAGAGAGACCCAGTACTTC. V and J are TRBV9 and TRBJ2-5; TRBD2 matches at 10 bases. Germline V lookup: CDR1 SGDLS, CDR2 YYNGEE. The CDR3 sequence is 15 residues long. The ends lost 0 bases at V and 4 bases at J; junction bases unmatched: 3.

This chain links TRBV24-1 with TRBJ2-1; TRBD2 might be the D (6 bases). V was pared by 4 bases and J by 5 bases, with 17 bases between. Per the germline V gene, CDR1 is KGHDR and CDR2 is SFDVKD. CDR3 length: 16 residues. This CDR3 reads CATSDPGVDGNNEQFF. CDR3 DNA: TGTGCCACCAGTGACCCGGGGGTGGACGGGAACAATGAGCAGTTCTTC.

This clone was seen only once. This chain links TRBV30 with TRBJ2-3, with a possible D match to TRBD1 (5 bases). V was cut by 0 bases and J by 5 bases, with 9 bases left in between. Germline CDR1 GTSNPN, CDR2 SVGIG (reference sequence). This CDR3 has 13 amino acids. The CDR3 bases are TGTGCCTGGAGTGTAAACAGGAGAGATACGCAGTATTTT. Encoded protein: CAWSVNRRDTQYF.

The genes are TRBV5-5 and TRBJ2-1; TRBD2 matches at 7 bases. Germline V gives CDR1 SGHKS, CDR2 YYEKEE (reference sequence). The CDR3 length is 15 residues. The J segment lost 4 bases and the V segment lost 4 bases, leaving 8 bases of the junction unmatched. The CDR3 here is CASSREAGAYNEQFF. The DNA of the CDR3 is TGTGCCAGCAGCCGGGAGGCGGGAGCTTACAATGAGCAGTTCTTC.

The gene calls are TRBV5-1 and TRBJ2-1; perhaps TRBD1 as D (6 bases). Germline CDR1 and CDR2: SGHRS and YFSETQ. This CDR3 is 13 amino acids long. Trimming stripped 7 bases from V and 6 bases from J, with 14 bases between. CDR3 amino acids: CASQTGRINEQFF. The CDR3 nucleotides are TGCGCCAGCCAGACAGGTAGAATCAATGAGCAGTTCTTC.

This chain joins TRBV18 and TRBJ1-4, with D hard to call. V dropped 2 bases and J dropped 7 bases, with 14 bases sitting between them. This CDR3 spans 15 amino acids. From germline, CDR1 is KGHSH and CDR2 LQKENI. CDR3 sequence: CASSPSRRRGEKLFF. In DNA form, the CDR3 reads TGTGCCAGCTCACCATCGAGACGGCGAGGTGAAAAACTGTTTTTT.

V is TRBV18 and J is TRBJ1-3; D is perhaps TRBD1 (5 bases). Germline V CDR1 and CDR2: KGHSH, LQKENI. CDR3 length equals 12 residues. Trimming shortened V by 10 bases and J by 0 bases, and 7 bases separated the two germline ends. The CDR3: CATGGSGNTIYF. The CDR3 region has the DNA TGTGCCACCGGGGGCTCTGGAAACACCATATATTTT.

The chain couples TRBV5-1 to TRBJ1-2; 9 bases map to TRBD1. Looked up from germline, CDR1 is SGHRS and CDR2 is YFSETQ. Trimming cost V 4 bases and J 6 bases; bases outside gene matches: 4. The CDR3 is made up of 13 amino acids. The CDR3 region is CASSPGQGHGYTF. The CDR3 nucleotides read TGCGCCAGCAGCCCGGGACAGGGACATGGCTACACCTTC.

The CDR3 protein is CASSLQGATVSTEAFF. CDR3 coding DNA: TGTGCCAGCTCACTCCAGGGGGCGACGGTTTCCACTGAAGCTTTCTTT. The rearrangement joins TRBV18 to TRBJ1-1; 8 bases match TRBD1. The V and J ends lost 4 bases and 4 bases, in that order; junction bases with no gene match: 11. The CDR3 has 16 amino acids. CDR1 is KGHSH, CDR2 LQKENI, per germline.

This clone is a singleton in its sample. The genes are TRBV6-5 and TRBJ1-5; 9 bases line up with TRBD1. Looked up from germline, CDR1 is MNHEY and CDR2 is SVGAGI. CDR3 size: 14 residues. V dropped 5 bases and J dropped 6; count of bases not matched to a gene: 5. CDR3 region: CASSPTGGSQPQHF. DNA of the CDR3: TGTGCCAGCAGTCCCACAGGGGGCTCTCAGCCCCAGCATTTT.

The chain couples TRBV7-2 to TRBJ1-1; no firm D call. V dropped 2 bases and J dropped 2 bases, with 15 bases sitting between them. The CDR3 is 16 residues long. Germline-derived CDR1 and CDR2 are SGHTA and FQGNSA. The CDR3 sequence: CASSLNPRFSNTEAFF. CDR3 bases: TGTGCCAGCAGCTTAAACCCCAGGTTTTCAAACACTGAAGCTTTCTTT.

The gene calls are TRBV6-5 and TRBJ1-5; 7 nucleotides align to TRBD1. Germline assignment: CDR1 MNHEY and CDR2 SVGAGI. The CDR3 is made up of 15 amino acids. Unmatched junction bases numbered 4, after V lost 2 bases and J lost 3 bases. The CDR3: CASSYAQGYNQPQHF. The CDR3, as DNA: TGTGCCAGCAGTTACGCACAGGGGTACAATCAGCCCCAGCATTTT.

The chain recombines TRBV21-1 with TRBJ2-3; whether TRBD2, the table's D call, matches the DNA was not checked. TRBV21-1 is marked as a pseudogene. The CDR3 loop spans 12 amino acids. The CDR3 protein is CASSKGNYTQYF. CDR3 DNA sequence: TGTGCCAGCAGCAAAGGAAACTACACGCAGTATTTT.

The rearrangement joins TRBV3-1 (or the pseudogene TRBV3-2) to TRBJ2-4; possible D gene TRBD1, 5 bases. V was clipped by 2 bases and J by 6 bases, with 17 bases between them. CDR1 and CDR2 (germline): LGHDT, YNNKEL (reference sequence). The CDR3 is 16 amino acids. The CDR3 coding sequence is TGTGCCAGCAGCCAACCCTTGGTCAGGGAAGGAAACATTCAGTACTTC. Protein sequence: CASSQPLVREGNIQYF.

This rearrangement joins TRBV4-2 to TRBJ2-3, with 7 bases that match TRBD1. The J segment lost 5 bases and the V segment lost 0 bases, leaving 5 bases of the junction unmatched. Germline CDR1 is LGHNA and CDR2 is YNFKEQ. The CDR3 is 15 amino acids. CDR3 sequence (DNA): TGTGCCAGCAGCCAAGAGGCACAGGGGCGAGATACGCAGTATTTT. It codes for CASSQEAQGRDTQYF.